This TCR beta chain is drawn from a study of human T cells and chemical hapten exposure. Overall study context: The patient population, which was mostly female, had alopecia areata, totalis or universalis.

This sample's time point: patch test 3, about 24 weeks after DPC sensitization. Treatment: therapeutic diphenylcyclopropenone sensitization with weekly scalp DPC. The study drew its donors from alopecia patients who were 18 to 70 years old and suitable for DPC. From the RACE reads, TCRdb called clonotypes with MiXCR, one entry per CDR3 protein. The table has around 130,000 distinct CDR3 sequences, approximately 11% seen once. J gave up 4 bases and V 4 bases, and 7 bases lay outside the gene matches. Per germline, CDR1 LNHDA and CDR2 SQIVND (reference sequence). The CDR3 has 16 residues. This clonotype was sampled from a woman aged 45-60 years with alopecia areata. Some clones in this sample may be carry-over from other donors' samples. The specimen was whole blood, collected in connection with sensitization to the hapten diphenylcyclopropenone (DPC). This chain links TRBV19 with TRBJ1-5; the match to TRBD1 covers 10 bases. CDR3 DNA: TGTGCCAGTAGTAACCGGGACAGGGGTCTAAATCAGCCCCAGCATTTT. This gives the protein CASSNRDRGLNQPQHF.